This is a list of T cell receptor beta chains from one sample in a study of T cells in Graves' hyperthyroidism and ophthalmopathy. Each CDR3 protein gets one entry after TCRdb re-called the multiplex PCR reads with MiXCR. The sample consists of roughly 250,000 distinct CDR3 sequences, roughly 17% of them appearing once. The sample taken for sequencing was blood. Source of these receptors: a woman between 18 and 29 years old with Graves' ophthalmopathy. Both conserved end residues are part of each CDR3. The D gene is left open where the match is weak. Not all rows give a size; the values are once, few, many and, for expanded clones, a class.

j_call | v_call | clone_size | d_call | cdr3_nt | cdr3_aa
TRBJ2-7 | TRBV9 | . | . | TGTGCCAGCAGCCCTAACCGGGGAACTCCCTACGAGCAGTACTTC | CASSPNRGTPYEQYF
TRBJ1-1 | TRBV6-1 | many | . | TGTGCCGCCTGGGGTAGACAGAACACTGAAGCTTTCTTT | CAAWGRQNTEAFF
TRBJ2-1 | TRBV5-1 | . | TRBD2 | TGCGCCAGCAGCTTGGTTCCGACTAGCGGGGGGGCGTTCTCGAATGAGCAGTTCTTC | CASSLVPTSGGAFSNEQFF
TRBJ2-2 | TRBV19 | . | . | TGTGCCAGTAGTATAGGGGTAACGGGCGCGACAGGCTCCCCCGGGGAGCTGTTTTTT | CASSIGVTGATGSPGELFF
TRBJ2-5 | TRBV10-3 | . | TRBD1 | TGTGCCATCAGAGCGGACAGGTCGAATTGGGAGACCCAGTACTTC | CAIRADRSNWETQYF
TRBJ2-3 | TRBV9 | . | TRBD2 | TGTGCCAGCAGCGTAGCGCCGAGGAGCGGGGGCACAGATACGCAGTATTTT | CASSVAPRSGGTDTQYF
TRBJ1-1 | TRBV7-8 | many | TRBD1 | TGTGCCAGCAGCTTAGTTGGGACAGGGGGCGGGAGCACTGAAGCTTTCTTT | CASSLVGTGGGSTEAFF
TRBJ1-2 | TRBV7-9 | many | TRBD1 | TGTGCCAGCAGCTCGGGACAGGGTCCCCTTCCTTATGGCTACACCTTC | CASSSGQGPLPYGYTF
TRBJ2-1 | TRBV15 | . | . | TGTGCCACCAGCAGAGATCGGTGGTATTCCGACAATGAGCAGTTCTTC | CATSRDRWYSDNEQFF
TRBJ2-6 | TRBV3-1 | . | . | TGTGCCAGCAGCCAAGGACCTGGGGCCAACGTCCTGACTTTC | CASSQGPGANVLTF
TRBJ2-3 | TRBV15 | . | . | TGTGCCACCAGCAGAGATTTATTGGGGGAGAGGAGCACAGATACGCAGTATTTT | CATSRDLLGERSTDTQYF
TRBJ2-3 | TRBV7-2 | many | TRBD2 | TGTGCCAGCAGCCCCGGGGGGGGGACTAGCGCCACAGATACGCAGTATTTT | CASSPGGGTSATDTQYF
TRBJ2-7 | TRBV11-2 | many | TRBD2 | TGTGCCAGCAGCGCGGGACTAGCGTCCTACGAGCAGTACTTC | CASSAGLASYEQYF
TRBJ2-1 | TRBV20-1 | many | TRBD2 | TGCAGTGCTAGCTCTAGCGGGGGGTATAATAGCTCCTACAATGAGCAGTTCTTC | CSASSSGGYNSSYNEQFF
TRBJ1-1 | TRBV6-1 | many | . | TGTGCCAGCAGAAATCCGGGCACATCCTACACTGAAGCTTTCTTT | CASRNPGTSYTEAFF
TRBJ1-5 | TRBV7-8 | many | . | TGTGCCAGCAGCTTAGGACAGGATCAGCCCCAGCATTTT | CASSLGQDQPQHF
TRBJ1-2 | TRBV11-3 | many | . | TGTGCCAGCAGCGATGACACCCCCCCCTATGGCTACACCTTC | CASSDDTPPYGYTF
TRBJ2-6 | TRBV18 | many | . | TGTGCCAGCTCACCTTTTCTCAGGGTTACCGGGGCCAACGTCCTGACTTTC | CASSPFLRVTGANVLTF
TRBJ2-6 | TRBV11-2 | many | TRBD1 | TGTGCCAGCAGTTACACCGGGACAGGGTCCGGGGCCAACGTCCTGACTTTC | CASSYTGTGSGANVLTF
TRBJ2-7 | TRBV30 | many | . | TGTGCCTGCCGGGGCCGAGAAACGGGCTACGAGCAGTACTTC | CACRGRETGYEQYF
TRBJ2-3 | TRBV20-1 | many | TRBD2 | TGCAGTGCTAGAGGGGGTATCGGACTAGCGGGGGGGAGCTACACAGATACGCAGTATTTT | CSARGGIGLAGGSYTDTQYF
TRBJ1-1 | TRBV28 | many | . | TGTGCCAGCCTTCCGGGACGGAGCTACACTGAAGCTTTCTTT | CASLPGRSYTEAFF
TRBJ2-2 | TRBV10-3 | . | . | TGTGCCACCGAGAATAGGGACACCGGGGAGCTGTTTTTT | CATENRDTGELFF
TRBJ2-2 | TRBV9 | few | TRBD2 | TGTGCCAGCAGCGCAGGACTAGCGGGCACCGGGGAGCTGTTTTTT | CASSAGLAGTGELFF
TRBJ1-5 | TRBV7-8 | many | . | TGTGCCAGCAGCTTATCGTGGTGGGACACGGGAAAAAATCAGCCCCAGCATTTT | CASSLSWWDTGKNQPQHF
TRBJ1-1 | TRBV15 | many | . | TGTGCCACCAGCAGAGTGGTAGTTGGGACTGAAGCTTTCTTT | CATSRVVVGTEAFF
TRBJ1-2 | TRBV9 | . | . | TGTGCCAGCAGCGCGGACAATAACTATGGCTACACCTTC | CASSADNNYGYTF
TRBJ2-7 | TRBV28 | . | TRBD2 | TGTGCCAGCAGTTCGGGACTAGCGGGGCCCTACGAGCAGTACTTC | CASSSGLAGPYEQYF
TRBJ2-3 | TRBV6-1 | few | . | TGTGCCAGCAAAATCGACAGGAAAGCGGATACGCAGTATTTT | CASKIDRKADTQYF
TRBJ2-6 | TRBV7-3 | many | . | TGTGCCAGCAGCCCATATAGAACAGGGTCCGGGGCCAACGTCCTGACTTTC | CASSPYRTGSGANVLTF
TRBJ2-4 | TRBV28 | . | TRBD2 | TGTGCCAGCAGTAGTAGCGGGGCTAAAAACATTCAGTACTTC | CASSSSGAKNIQYF
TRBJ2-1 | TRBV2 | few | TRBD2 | TGTGCCAGCAGAGACGGACTAGCGGCCTCACACTCCTACAATGAGCAGTTCTTC | CASRDGLAASHSYNEQFF
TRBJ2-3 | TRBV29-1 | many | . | TGCAGCGTTGCAGGGGTAACAGATACGCAGTATTTT | CSVAGVTDTQYF
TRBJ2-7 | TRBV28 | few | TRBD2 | TGTGCCAGCAACCCAACGGTGAGGACTAGCGGGGGGGCCGTGTACGAGCAGTACTTC | CASNPTVRTSGGAVYEQYF
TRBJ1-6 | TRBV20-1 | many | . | TGCAGTGCTAGAGATTCGGCGGAGTATAATTCACCCCTCCACTTT | CSARDSAEYNSPLHF
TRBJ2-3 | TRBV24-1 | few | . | TGTGCCACCAGTGGCCCGACAGATACGCAGTATTTT | CATSGPTDTQYF
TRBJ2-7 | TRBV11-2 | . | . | TGTGCCAGCAGCTTAAGCTCTTACAGGGCCTACGAGCAGTACTTC | CASSLSSYRAYEQYF
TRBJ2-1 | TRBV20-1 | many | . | TGCAGTGCTCCCTTGGAAGGGGGTGTATACAATGAGCAGTTCTTC | CSAPLEGGVYNEQFF
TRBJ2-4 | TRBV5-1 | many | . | TGCGCCAGCAGCTTGGGGGGGGCTACCAAAAACATTCAGTACTTC | CASSLGGATKNIQYF
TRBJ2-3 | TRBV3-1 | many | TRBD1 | TGTGCCAGCAGCCAGGATTATCGGACAGGCCCAGATACGCAGTATTTT | CASSQDYRTGPDTQYF
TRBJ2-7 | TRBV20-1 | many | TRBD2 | TGCAGTGCTCGTCTAGCGGGAGTTGTCTACGAGCAGTACTTC | CSARLAGVVYEQYF
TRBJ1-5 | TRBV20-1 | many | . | TGCAGTGCTATGGCAGGGCGAGTCAATCAGCCCCAGCATTTT | CSAMAGRVNQPQHF
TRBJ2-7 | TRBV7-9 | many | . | TGTGCCAGCAGCTTAAGTGGGGGCCGATACGAGCAGTACTTC | CASSLSGGRYEQYF
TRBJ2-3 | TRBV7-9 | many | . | TGTGCCAGCAGCTGGGATCTTACGCAGTATTTT | CASSWDLTQYF
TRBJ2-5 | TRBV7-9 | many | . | TGTGCCAGCAGCTTAGATCCGGCCAGGGAAGAGACCCAGTACTTC | CASSLDPAREETQYF
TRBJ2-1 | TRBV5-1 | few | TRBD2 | TGCGCCAGCAGCGCATTTTCCGGGGGGTCAGCCAATGAGCAGTTCTTC | CASSAFSGGSANEQFF
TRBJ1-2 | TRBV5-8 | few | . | TGTGCCAGCAGCAAGATAATATGGGGACGGCAGATAAATGGCTACACCTTC | CASSKIIWGRQINGYTF
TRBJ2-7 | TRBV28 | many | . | TGTGCCAGCAGTAGTGAGGGATACTCCTACGAGCAGTACTTC | CASSSEGYSYEQYF
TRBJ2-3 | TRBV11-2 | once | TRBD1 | TGTGCCAGCAGCTCCCAGGGGGCTAGCACAGATACGCAGTATTTT | CASSSQGASTDTQYF
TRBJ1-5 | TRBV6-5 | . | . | TGTGCCAGCAGTTTAGGACGGAGTCAGCCCCAGCATTTT | CASSLGRSQPQHF
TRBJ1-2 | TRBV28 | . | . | TGTGCCAGCGGGTTTTACAGGAGAAATGACTATGGCTACACCTTC | CASGFYRRNDYGYTF
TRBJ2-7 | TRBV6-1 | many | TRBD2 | TGTGCCAGCAGTTACGGGAGGGTTTGGTACGAGCAGTACTTC | CASSYGRVWYEQYF
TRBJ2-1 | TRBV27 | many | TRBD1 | TGTGCCAGCAGTTTAGACAGGGGGCTCTCCTACAATGAGCAGTTCTTC | CASSLDRGLSYNEQFF
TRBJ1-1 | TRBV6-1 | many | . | TGTGCCAGCACCCTTACCACCAGGGGTGAAAAAGGTGGCACTGAAGCTTTCTTT | CASTLTTRGEKGGTEAFF
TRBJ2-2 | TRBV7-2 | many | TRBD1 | TGTGCCAGCAGCTGGACAGGCCAAAACACCGGGGAGCTGTTTTTT | CASSWTGQNTGELFF